The sequence of this T cell receptor (beta chain) was determined in a study of PD-1 blockade in classical Hodgkin lymphoma. Study results and caveats: Undefined causes, possibly disease activity or prior therapy, underlie the repertoire differences.

The repertoire was sequenced with immunoSEQ multiplex PCR; TCRdb's copy has only in-frame clones and lacks some. The data contain some 110,000 clones, roughly 89% of them singletons. Time point here: cycle 4 day 1 (C4D1), after 6 weeks of nivolumab. Brentuximab vedotin exposure varied, and every patient relapsed after autologous stem cell transplantation. Complete response, partial response or progressive disease was each patient's best response. A note on this clone: Its target is not known.

The V and J ends lost 4 bases and 4 bases, in that order; junction bases with no gene match: 9. The CDR3 is 15 amino acids. Germline V gene sequence: CDR1 SGHKS, CDR2 YYEKEE (reference sequence). The rearrangement joins TRBV5-5 to TRBJ1-1, with 8 bases fitting TRBD1. The TCR sequence derives from a human donor with classical Hodgkin lymphoma. The starting material was peripheral blood mononuclear cells (PBMCs), obtained before the fourth cycle of nivolumab. The CDR3 region is CASSTRQGSGTEAFF. DNA of the CDR3: TGTGCCAGCAGCACCCGACAGGGGTCGGGCACTGAAGCTTTCTTT.